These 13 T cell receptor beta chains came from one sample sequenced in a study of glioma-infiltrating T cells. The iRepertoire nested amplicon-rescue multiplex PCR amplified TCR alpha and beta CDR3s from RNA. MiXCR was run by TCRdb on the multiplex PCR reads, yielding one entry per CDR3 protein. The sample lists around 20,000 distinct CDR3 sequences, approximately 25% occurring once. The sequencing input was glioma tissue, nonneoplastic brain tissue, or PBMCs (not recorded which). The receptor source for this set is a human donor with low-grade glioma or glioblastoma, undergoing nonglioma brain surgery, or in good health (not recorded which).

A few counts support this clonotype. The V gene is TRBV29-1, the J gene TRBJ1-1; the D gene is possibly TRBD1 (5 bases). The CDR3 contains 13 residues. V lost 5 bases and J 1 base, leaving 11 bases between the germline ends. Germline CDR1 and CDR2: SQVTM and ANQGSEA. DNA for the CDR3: TGCAGCGTTCAACAGGACCAGAACACTGAAGCTTTCTTT. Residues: CSVQQDQNTEAFF.

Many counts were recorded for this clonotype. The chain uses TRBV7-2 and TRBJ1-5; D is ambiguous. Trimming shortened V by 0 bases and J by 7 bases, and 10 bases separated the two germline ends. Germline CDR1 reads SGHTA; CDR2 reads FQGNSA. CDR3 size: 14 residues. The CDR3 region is CASSLAAPAQPQHF. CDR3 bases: TGTGCCAGCAGCTTAGCGGCCCCAGCCCAGCCCCAGCATTTT.

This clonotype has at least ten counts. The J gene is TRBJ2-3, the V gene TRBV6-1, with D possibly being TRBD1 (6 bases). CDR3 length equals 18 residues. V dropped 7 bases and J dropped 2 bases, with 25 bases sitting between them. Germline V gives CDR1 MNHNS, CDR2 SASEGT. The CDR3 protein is CASNGRQGSNLYTDTQYF. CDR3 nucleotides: TGTGCCAGCAACGGAAGGCAGGGGTCGAATCTATACACAGATACGCAGTATTTT.

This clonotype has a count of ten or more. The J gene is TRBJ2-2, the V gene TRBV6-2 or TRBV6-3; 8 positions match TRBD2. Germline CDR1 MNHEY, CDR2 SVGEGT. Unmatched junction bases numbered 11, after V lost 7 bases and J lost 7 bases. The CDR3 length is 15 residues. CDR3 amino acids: CASTDRTSLGGELFF. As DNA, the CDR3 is TGTGCCAGCACCGATAGGACTAGCCTGGGCGGGGAGCTGTTTTTT.

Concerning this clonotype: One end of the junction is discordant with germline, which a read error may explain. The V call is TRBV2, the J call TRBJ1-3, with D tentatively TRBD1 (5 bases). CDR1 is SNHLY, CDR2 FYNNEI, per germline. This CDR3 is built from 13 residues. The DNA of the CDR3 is TGTGACGCCCAGGGTACCTCTGGACACACCATATATTTT. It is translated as CDAQGTSGHTIYF.

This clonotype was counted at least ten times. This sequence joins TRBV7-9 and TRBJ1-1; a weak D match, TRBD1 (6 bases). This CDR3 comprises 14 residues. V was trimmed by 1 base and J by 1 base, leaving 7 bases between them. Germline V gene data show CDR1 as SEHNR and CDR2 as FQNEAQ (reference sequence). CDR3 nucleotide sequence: TGTGCCAGCAGCTTAGGGGGACAGAACACTGAAGCTTTCTTT. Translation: CASSLGGQNTEAFF.

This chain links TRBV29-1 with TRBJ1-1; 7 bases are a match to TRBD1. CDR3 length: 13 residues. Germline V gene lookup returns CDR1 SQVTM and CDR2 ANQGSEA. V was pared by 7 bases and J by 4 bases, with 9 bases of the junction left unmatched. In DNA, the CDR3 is TGCAGCGCTACCCGGACAGGAGCCACTGAAGCTTTCTTT. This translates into CSATRTGATEAFF. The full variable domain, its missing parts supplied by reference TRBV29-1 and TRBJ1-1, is SAVISQKPSRDICQRGTSLTIQCQVDSQVTMMFWYRQQPGQSLTLIATANQGSEATYESGFVIDKFPISRPNLTFSTLTVSNMSPEDSSIYLCSATRTGATEAFFGQGTRLTVV.

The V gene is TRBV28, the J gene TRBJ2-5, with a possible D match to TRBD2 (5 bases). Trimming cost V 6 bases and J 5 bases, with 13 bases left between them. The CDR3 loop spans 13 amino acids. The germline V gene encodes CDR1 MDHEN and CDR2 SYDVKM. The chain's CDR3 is CASSKQTGETQYF. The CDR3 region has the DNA TGTGCCAGCAGCAAACAAACGGGGGAGACCCAGTACTTC. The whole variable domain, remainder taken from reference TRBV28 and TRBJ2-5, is DVKVTQSSRYLVKRTGEKVFLECVQDMDHENMFWYRQDPGLGLRLIYFSYDVKMKEKGDIPEGYSVSREKKERFSLILESASTNQTSMYLCASSKQTGETQYFGPGTRLLVL.

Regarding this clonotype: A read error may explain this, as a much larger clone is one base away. CDR3 DNA sequence: TGCGCCAGCAGGCCAGGGACAGTTGAGAGGTCTGAAGCTTTCTTT. This codes for CASRPGTVERSEAFF. V and J are TRBV4-3 and TRBJ1-1, with 7 bases identical to TRBD1. Germline CDR1 is LGHNA and CDR2 is YSLEER. CDR3 size: 15 residues. V shed 6 bases, J shed 6 bases, and the junction held 13 bases outside the gene matches.

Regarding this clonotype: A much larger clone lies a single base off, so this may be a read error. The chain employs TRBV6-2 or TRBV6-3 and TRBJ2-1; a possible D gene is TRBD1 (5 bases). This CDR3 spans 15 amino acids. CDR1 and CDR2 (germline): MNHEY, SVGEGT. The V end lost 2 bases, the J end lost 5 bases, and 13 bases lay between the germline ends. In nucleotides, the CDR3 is TGTGCCAGCAGTTACCGGGTAGGGGCGGACAATGAGCAGTTCTTC. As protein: CASSYRVGADNEQFF.

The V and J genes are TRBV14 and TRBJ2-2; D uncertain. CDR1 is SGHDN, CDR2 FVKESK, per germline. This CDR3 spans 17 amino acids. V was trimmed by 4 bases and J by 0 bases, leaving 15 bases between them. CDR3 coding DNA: TGTGCCAGCAGCCGCCATTACAGTAACGCGAACACCGGGGAGCTGTTTTTT. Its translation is CASSRHYSNANTGELFF.

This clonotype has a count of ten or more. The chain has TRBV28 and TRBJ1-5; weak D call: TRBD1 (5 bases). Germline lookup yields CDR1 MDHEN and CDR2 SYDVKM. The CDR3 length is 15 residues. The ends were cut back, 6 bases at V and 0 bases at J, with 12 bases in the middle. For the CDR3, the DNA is TGTGCCAGCAGAGGACAAGACTATAGCAATCAGCCCCAGCATTTT. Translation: CASRGQDYSNQPQHF.

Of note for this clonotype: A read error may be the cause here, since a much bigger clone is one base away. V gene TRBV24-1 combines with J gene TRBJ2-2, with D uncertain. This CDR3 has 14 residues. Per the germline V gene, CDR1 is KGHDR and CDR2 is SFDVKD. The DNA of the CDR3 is TGTGCCACCAGCCCCAATGGGAACGCCGGGGAGCTGTTTTTT. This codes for CATSPNGNAGELFF.